Described below is a single TCR beta chain sequence and its context. V trimming: 1 base; J trimming: 3 bases; junction bases outside the gene matches: 3. In germline, CDR1 is SGHNT, CDR2 YYREEE (reference sequence). CDR3 length: 15 residues. Repertoires were generated with immunoSEQ multiplex PCR, while TCRdb's copy carries only in-frame clones and drops some. The data hold around 29,000 clones, with approximately 93% observed a single time. The data originate from a study of graft-versus-host responses after intestinal transplantation. The sequence was collected from a human patient who received an intestinal transplant, so some T cells may come from the graft donor. Sequences were derived from PBMCs, sampled approximately 69 days after intestinal transplant. This sequence joins TRBV5-4 and TRBJ2-5; 10 bases fit TRBD2. CDR3 DNA: TGTGCCAGCAGCTTGCCTAGCGGGGGAGAAGAGACCCAGTACTTC. As protein: CASSLPSGGEETQYF.